These 5 T cell receptor beta chains were all obtained from the same sample, sequenced in a study of identical twins. Each CDR3 protein gets one entry after TCRdb re-called the 5' RACE reads with MiXCR. The table lists under 250,000 distinct CDR3 sequences, about an eighth of them singletons. The sample also formed part of further work on yellow fever vaccine responses in identical twins.

Sequencing was done on a sample of memory (CD45RO+) T cells sorted from blood. Receptors were obtained from a woman under 30 in good health.

V gene TRBV10-3 combines with J gene TRBJ2-3; 11 bases map to TRBD2. CDR3 size: 18 residues. V was pared by 0 bases and J by 2 bases, with 7 bases of the junction left unmatched. Germline CDR1 reads ENHRY; CDR2 reads SYGVKD. In DNA form, the CDR3 reads TGTGCCATCAGTGAGTCGACGACTAGCGGGGCGAACACAGATACGCAGTATTTT. Amino acids: CAISESTTSGANTDTQYF.

The chain links TRBV18 to TRBJ1-1; no clear D gene. Germline CDR1 and CDR2: KGHSH and LQKENI. Trimming cost V 8 bases and J 7 bases, with 11 bases left between them. CDR3 length: 11 residues. CDR3 DNA: TGTGCCAGCCTAAATGGGGTTGAAGCTTTCTTT. Protein product: CASLNGVEAFF.

This clonotype was observed at least ten times. The chain links TRBV4-3 to TRBJ2-7, with D unclear. Trimming shortened V by 3 bases and J by 1 base, and 7 bases separated the two germline ends. The V gene's germline CDR1 is LGHNA and CDR2 YSLEER. This CDR3 region has 13 residues. The CDR3 loop reads CASSHDLSYEQYF. For the CDR3, the DNA is TGCGCCAGCAGCCATGACCTGTCCTACGAGCAGTACTTC.

This clonotype was seen only a few times. V usage is TRBV12-3 or TRBV12-4 and J usage is TRBJ2-3; unclear D gene. The CDR3 has 13 amino acids. V lost 9 bases to trimming and J lost 1 base, with 11 bases between them. CDR3 in DNA: TGTGCCAGTTCAGTGGCGGGCACAGATACGCAGTATTTT. Protein: CASSVAGTDTQYF.

The chain uses TRBV19 and TRBJ2-1, with 9 bases fitting TRBD2. CDR3 length equals 15 residues. V shed 7 bases and J 7 bases; nucleotides not matched to a gene: 11. The germline gives CDR1 LNHDA, CDR2 SQIVND (reference sequence). The chain's CDR3 is CASKSIAGAINEQFF. The DNA of the CDR3 is TGTGCCAGTAAATCGATAGCGGGGGCAATAAATGAGCAGTTCTTC. Based on the CDR3 plus reference TRBV19 and TRBJ2-1, the full variable domain is DGGITQSPKYLFRKEGQNVTLSCEQNLNHDAMYWYRQDPGQGLRLIYYSQIVNDFQKGDIAEGYSVSREKKESFPLTVTSAQKNPTAFYLCASKSIAGAINEQFFGPGTRLTVL.